One and the same sample provided the 14 T cell receptor beta chains below, sequenced in a study of blood T cell repertoires in COVID-19. This table comes from immunoSEQ multiplex PCR, and its TCRdb copy is limited to in-frame clones, with some not included. This table has around 25,000 clones, 88% appearing once. Sequenced input: peripheral blood. These receptors came from a woman aged 45-65 years with active COVID-19.

This clone showed up just once. V is TRBV29-1 and J is TRBJ2-7; 12 positions agree with TRBD1. The V and J ends lost 6 bases and 2 bases, in that order; junction bases with no gene match: 2. Germline lookup yields CDR1 SQVTM and CDR2 ANQGSEA. The CDR3 is 13 amino acids. CDR3 region: CSVGTGGTYEQYF. The CDR3 region has the DNA TGCAGCGTCGGGACAGGGGGCACCTACGAGCAGTACTTC.

V usage is TRBV4-2 and J usage is TRBJ2-3; a weak D match, TRBD2 (6 bases). This CDR3 has 13 residues. CDR1 is LGHNA, CDR2 YNFKEQ, per germline. With 6 bases removed from V and 5 bases from J, the gap between germline ends came to 12 bases. CDR3 protein: CASRRGTEDTQYF. The DNA for the CDR3 is TGTGCCAGCAGGCGCGGGACGGAAGATACGCAGTATTTT.

The gene calls are TRBV7-6 and TRBJ2-2; the D gene is possibly TRBD1 (5 bases). Trimming removed 8 bases at V and 1 base at J, with 14 bases between. The CDR3 consists of 15 residues. Germline CDR1 SGHVS, CDR2 FNYEAQ. The CDR3 sequence: CASRQGFLNTGELFF. In DNA form, the CDR3 reads TGTGCCAGCCGCCAGGGTTTTTTGAACACCGGGGAGCTGTTTTTT.

The chain has TRBV5-4 and TRBJ2-3, with D perhaps matching TRBD1 (5 bases). Per germline, CDR1 SGHNT and CDR2 YYREEE (reference sequence). CDR3 size: 15 residues. With 2 bases removed from V and 0 bases from J, the gap between germline ends came to 10 bases. CDR3 nucleotides: TGTGCCAGCAGCTTCCAGACAGCTAGCACAGATACGCAGTATTTT. It is translated as CASSFQTASTDTQYF.

The genes are TRBV6-4 and TRBJ2-3, with TRBD2 identical over 11 bases. Per the germline V gene, CDR1 is MRHNA and CDR2 is SNTAGT. The V gene end was trimmed by 3 bases and the J gene end by 3 bases; junction bases not matched to a gene: 5. This CDR3 comprises 16 residues. The DNA of the CDR3 is TGTGCCAGCAGTGAGCTAGCGGGGGGAATGACAGATACGCAGTATTTT. It specifies CASSELAGGMTDTQYF.

The genes are TRBV19 and TRBJ1-1, with D unresolved. The CDR3 runs to 14 residues. Germline CDR1 is LNHDA and CDR2 is SQIVND (reference sequence). Trimming removed 2 bases from V and 4 bases from J, with 11 bases in between. Here the CDR3 reads CASSIWDGSTEAFF. The CDR3 nucleotides are TGTGCCAGTAGTATATGGGATGGGAGCACTGAAGCTTTCTTT.

This sequence joins TRBV21-1 and TRBJ2-1; no check of the table's D call, TRBD2, against the DNA was made. TRBV21-1 is noted as a pseudogene. CDR3 length equals 14 residues. The CDR3 loop reads CASSRLAGAREQFF. The CDR3 DNA reads TGTGCCAGCAGCAGACTAGCGGGAGCGCGGGAGCAGTTCTTC.

The chain links TRBV2 to TRBJ2-1; 13 nucleotides line up with TRBD2. V dropped 5 bases and J dropped 4; count of bases not matched to a gene: 8. This CDR3 region has 17 residues. Per germline, CDR1 SNHLY and CDR2 FYNNEI. CDR3 residues: CASSPGTSGNIYNEQFF. The CDR3 DNA reads TGTGCCAGCAGTCCAGGGACTAGCGGGAATATATACAATGAGCAGTTCTTC.

This clone showed up just once. V gene TRBV5-1 combines with J gene TRBJ2-3, with D possibly TRBD2 on 6 matching bases. The CDR3 totals 14 residues. Trimming pared 4 bases from V and 2 bases from J, leaving 11 bases between. Looked up from germline, CDR1 is SGHRS and CDR2 is YFSETQ. The CDR3 DNA sequence: TGCGCCAGCAGCCCCGGCGGGAACACAGATACGCAGTATTTT. It specifies CASSPGGNTDTQYF.

The V gene is TRBV5-4, the J gene TRBJ2-3; D unclear. The CDR3 is made up of 12 amino acids. Trimming left V 3 bases short and J 2 bases short, with 4 bases between. Germline CDR1 is SGHNT and CDR2 is YYREEE (reference sequence). The CDR3 nucleotides are TGTGCCAGCAGCTCCTACACAGATACGCAGTATTTT. Translation gives CASSSYTDTQYF.

This clone turned up a few times. CDR3 DNA: TGTGCCAGCAGCCCACGGACTAGCGGGAGTTACGAGCAGTACTTC. It translates to CASSPRTSGSYEQYF. The genes are TRBV13 and TRBJ2-7; 13 positions agree with TRBD2. Germline CDR1 reads PRHDT; CDR2 reads FYEKMQ (reference sequence). CDR3 length: 15 amino acids. V dropped 5 bases and J dropped 4; count of bases not matched to a gene: 5.

In nucleotides, the CDR3 is TGTGCCAGCAGCTTAATTCCGGGGAACGAGCAGTACTTC. This sequence encodes CASSLIPGNEQYF. V is TRBV7-3 and J is TRBJ2-7; D may be TRBD2 (5 bases). V gave up 1 base and J gave up 5 bases, with 9 bases separating them. The germline gives CDR1 SGHTA, CDR2 FQGTGA. The length of the CDR3 is 13 residues.

This chain uses TRBV4-1 with TRBJ1-1, with D uncertain. The CDR3 contains 17 residues. Trimming shortened V by 2 bases and J by 1 base, and 17 bases separated the two germline ends. CDR1 is MGHRA, CDR2 YSYEKL, per germline. This CDR3 is CASSQFFPLEANTEAFF. The DNA for the CDR3 is TGCGCCAGCAGCCAATTTTTTCCTCTGGAGGCGAACACTGAAGCTTTCTTT.

This clone was recorded once. The gene calls are TRBV18 and TRBJ1-4; D is perhaps TRBD1 (6 bases). Between the trimmed V and J ends, which lost 8 bases and 8 bases, there was a span of 18 bases. The CDR3 is 14 residues long. The V gene's germline CDR1 is KGHSH and CDR2 LQKENI. The CDR3, as DNA: TGTGCCAGCCCCCTCTTGGACAGTGAGGAAAAACTGTTTTTT. This gives the protein CASPLLDSEEKLFF.